Listed here are 32 T cell receptor beta chains from one sample, sequenced in a study of T cell repertoires in cytomegalovirus infection (dated by TCRdb to between 2018 and 2020). The instrument given in TCRdb is Illumina HiSeq 1500. Clones were called with MiXCR by TCRdb after fastp trimmed the public reads at Q25, and only in-frame beta chains were retained. Each entry merges the rows of one CDR3 protein and shows their most common DNA and genes. This sample is represented by about 570,000 distinct CDR3 sequences; roughly 42% of them were singletons. The ten largest clones represent 48% of the sample. Interpreted using the paper, the treatment or condition label stands for: in vitro stimulation with specific CMV peptide epitopes to enrich CMV-specific T cells. The antigens of these receptors remain unknown. Source: cultured PBMCs, taken from culture after CMV antigen stimulation. The origin of the receptors is a human donor in good health (CMV status not recorded). Some clones in this sample may be carry-over from other donors' samples.

The rearrangement links TRBV7-2 to TRBJ2-2, with 10 bases lining up with TRBD2. CDR1 SGHTA and CDR2 FQGNSA come from the germline V gene. V trimming: 3 bases; J trimming: 0 bases; junction bases outside the gene matches: 13. The CDR3 spans 20 residues. DNA of the CDR3: TGTGCCAGCAGCTTGCGTTGGCTCATAGCGGGGGGCGCGAACACCGGGGAGCTGTTTTTT. Translated, it gives CASSLRWLIAGGANTGELFF.

This clonotype came up once. The rearrangement uses TRBV6-2 or TRBV6-3 and TRBJ2-1; no clear D gene. Germline V gene data show CDR1 as MNHEY and CDR2 as SVGEGT. Trimming cost V 6 bases and J 8 bases, with 14 bases left between them. This CDR3 has 13 residues. This CDR3 is CASSRWGFDEQFF. The CDR3 DNA reads as TGTGCCAGCAGCCGGTGGGGATTCGATGAGCAGTTCTTC.

The sample holds a few counts of this clonotype. The rearrangement links TRBV12-3 or TRBV12-4 to TRBJ2-2; D not resolved. V dropped 2 bases and J dropped 7 bases, with 8 bases sitting between them. The CDR3 has 13 residues. The CDR3 loop reads CASSLSHVGELFF. The CDR3 coding sequence is TGTGCCAGCAGTTTATCCCATGTCGGGGAGCTGTTTTTT.

The rearrangement uses TRBV6-5 and TRBJ2-2, with 8 positions matching TRBD2. Germline assignment: CDR1 MNHEY and CDR2 SVGAGI. CDR3 length: 17 amino acids. The J segment lost 3 bases and the V segment lost 1 base, leaving 7 bases of the junction unmatched. The CDR3 DNA reads TGTGCCAGCAGTTACTTGTCGGGAGGGCCAGACACCGGGGAGCTGTTTTTT. Protein sequence: CASSYLSGGPDTGELFF.

V is TRBV12-5 and J is TRBJ1-5; TRBD1 might be the D (5 bases). The CDR3 runs to 15 residues. From germline, CDR1 is LGHNT and CDR2 FRNRAP. The V end was cut by 6 bases, the J end by 3 bases, with 15 bases between. The chain's CDR3 is CASGPSGGFNQPQHF. For the CDR3, the DNA is TGTGCTAGTGGCCCCTCGGGGGGATTCAATCAGCCCCAGCATTTT.

This clonotype has more than one count but fewer than ten. The J gene is TRBJ2-6, the V gene TRBV12-3 or TRBV12-4; either TRBD1 or TRBD2 may supply D (5 bases each). The CDR3 is made up of 12 amino acids. Deletions cut 8 bases from V and 4 bases from J, with 6 bases between. The DNA for the CDR3 is TGTGCCAGCCGGGGCGGGGCCAACGTCCTGACTTTC. Translating gives CASRGGANVLTF.

In its sample, this clonotype was seen a few times. The V gene is TRBV12-5, the J gene TRBJ1-5; no clear D. The CDR3 sequence is 13 residues long. Germline V gene data show CDR1 as LGHNT and CDR2 as FRNRAP. The V gene lost 2 bases and the J gene lost 7 bases, with 9 bases spanning the gap. CDR3 sequence: CASGLKLAQPQHF. The CDR3 DNA follows: TGTGCTAGTGGTTTGAAACTAGCCCAGCCCCAGCATTTT.

This clonotype appeared a single time. The CDR3 reads CASSLSRAGGADTQYF. In DNA, the CDR3 is TGTGCCAGCAGCTTGAGTAGAGCGGGAGGCGCAGATACGCAGTATTTT. This rearrangement joins TRBV7-2 to TRBJ2-3; 9 bases map to TRBD2. V dropped 3 bases and J dropped 4; count of bases not matched to a gene: 8. Germline V gene sequence: CDR1 SGHTA, CDR2 FQGNSA. This CDR3 has 16 amino acids.

The rearrangement uses TRBV7-6 and TRBJ2-1; D is unresolved. V lost 2 bases and J lost 0, with 8 bases in between. The CDR3 length is 15 residues. Germline V gene sequence: CDR1 SGHVS, CDR2 FNYEAQ. The CDR3 region is CASSLSWSSYNEQFF. The CDR3 DNA sequence: TGTGCCAGCAGCTTATCTTGGAGCTCCTACAATGAGCAGTTCTTC.

The V and J genes are TRBV27 and TRBJ1-4; D unresolved. Germline assignment: CDR1 MNHEY and CDR2 SMNVEV (reference sequence). Trimming removed 2 bases at V and 8 bases at J, with 12 bases between. The CDR3 length is 14 residues. CDR3: CASSLGGSVEKLFF. The CDR3 coding sequence is TGTGCCAGCAGTTTAGGAGGATCGGTGGAAAAACTGTTTTTT.

This clonotype was observed a handful of times. The V call is TRBV12-5, the J call TRBJ2-1; TRBD2 matches at 9 bases. This CDR3 contains 13 residues. Germline CDR1 is LGHNT and CDR2 is FRNRAP. In nucleotides, the CDR3 is TGTGCGAGTCGCGGGAGGGCCGCCAATGAGCAGTTCTTC. This translates into CASRGRAANEQFF.

The chain has TRBV11-2 and TRBJ2-7; 8 bases match TRBD1. V shed 5 bases, J shed 2 bases, and the junction held 17 bases outside the gene matches. The CDR3 totals 18 residues. Germline V gene lookup returns CDR1 SGHAT and CDR2 FQNNGV. CDR3 loop: CASSPVSRRTGSPYEQYF. As DNA, the CDR3 is TGTGCCAGCAGCCCCGTTAGTAGGAGGACAGGGAGTCCCTACGAGCAGTACTTC.

The gene calls are TRBV12-3 or TRBV12-4 and TRBJ2-3; 12 bases line up with TRBD2. J gave up 2 bases and V 6 bases, and 6 bases lay outside the gene matches. The CDR3 runs 16 residues. The CDR3 spells CASSPTSGRFTDTQYF. In DNA, the CDR3 is TGTGCCAGCAGCCCCACTAGCGGGAGGTTCACAGATACGCAGTATTTT.

The chain recombines TRBV20-1 with TRBJ1-4; the D is unclear. The CDR3 is made up of 13 amino acids. From germline, CDR1 is DFQATT and CDR2 SNEGSKA (reference sequence). Trimming stripped 5 bases from V and 7 bases from J, with 14 bases between. The CDR3 sequence: CSAARVSGEKLFF. The CDR3 bases are TGCAGTGCTGCCCGTGTTTCGGGTGAAAAACTGTTTTTT.

This chain links TRBV4-1 with TRBJ2-7; D unclear. Trimming left V 1 base short and J 3 bases short, with 7 bases between. The germline CDR1 and CDR2 sequences are MGHRA and YSYEKL. The CDR3 has 13 residues. The CDR3 sequence is CASSQGTYYEQYF. CDR3 sequence (DNA): TGCGCCAGCAGCCAAGGGACCTACTACGAGCAGTACTTC.

This clonotype was seen a handful of times. The chain combines TRBV19 with TRBJ2-1; TRBD1 agrees at 7 bases. V gave up 3 bases and J gave up 7 bases; unmatched junction bases: 6. The CDR3 is 14 amino acids. The germline V gene encodes CDR1 LNHDA and CDR2 SQIVND (reference sequence). The CDR3 coding sequence is TGTGCCAGTAGTATTACAGGGGCCCGTAATGAGCAGTTCTTC. Translated, it gives CASSITGARNEQFF.

The chain couples TRBV10-3 to TRBJ1-1; the match to TRBD1 covers 7 bases. With V trimmed by 0 bases and J by 0 bases, 4 bases remained unmatched. Germline V gene data show CDR1 as ENHRY and CDR2 as SYGVKD. The CDR3 extends over 16 amino acids. CDR3 bases: TGTGCCATCAGTGAGTCTTTACAGGGGATGAACACTGAAGCTTTCTTT. Translation: CAISESLQGMNTEAFF.

This clonotype was seen a handful of times. V and J are TRBV7-6 and TRBJ2-3, with D tentatively TRBD2 (5 bases). CDR3 size: 20 residues. Trimming removed 0 bases at V and 0 bases at J, with 22 bases between. CDR1 is SGHVS and CDR2 is FNYEAQ in the germline V gene. In nucleotides, the CDR3 is TGTGCCAGCAGCTTAGCGGGAGCTACCCGCCTCGGGATGAGCACAGATACGCAGTATTTT. Its translation is CASSLAGATRLGMSTDTQYF.

This rearrangement joins TRBV11-2 to TRBJ2-2; 9 bases agree with TRBD1. CDR3 size: 17 residues. Trimming removed 2 bases from V and 4 bases from J; junction bases left unmatched: 8. Germline V CDR1 and CDR2: SGHAT, FQNNGV. The CDR3 reads CASSLTGTGSFTGELFF. The CDR3 DNA reads TGTGCCAGCAGCTTAACCGGGACAGGGTCTTTCACCGGGGAGCTGTTTTTT.

This clonotype was seen ten or more times. The rearrangement uses TRBV7-8 and TRBJ2-6; no firm D call. Germline assignment: CDR1 SGHVS and CDR2 FQNEAQ. Trimming took 0 bases from V and 0 from J, leaving 3 bases between them. The CDR3 runs 15 residues. The CDR3 DNA follows: TGTGCCAGCAGCTTAGCTTACTCTGGGGCCAACGTCCTGACTTTC. This encodes CASSLAYSGANVLTF.

V is TRBV4-3 and J is TRBJ1-2, with D unclear. Trimming stripped 4 bases from V and 1 base from J, with 16 bases between. Germline V lookup: CDR1 LGHNA, CDR2 YSLEER. This CDR3 has 16 amino acids. The CDR3 is CASSLAVGENNYGYTF. For the CDR3, the DNA is TGCGCCAGCAGCCTCGCGGTCGGGGAGAATAACTATGGCTACACCTTC.

The chain is built from TRBV4-2 and TRBJ2-1; D ambiguous. V was pared by 0 bases and J by 4 bases, with 13 bases between. Germline-derived CDR1 and CDR2 are LGHNA and YNFKEQ. CDR3 length: 16 residues. In DNA, the CDR3 is TGTGCCAGCAGCCAAGAGATACCTGTAGCTTACAATGAGCAGTTCTTC. Amino acid sequence: CASSQEIPVAYNEQFF.

The J gene is TRBJ2-4, the V gene TRBV7-2; the match to TRBD2 covers 7 bases. V lost 4 bases and J lost 8; bases outside the gene matches: 11. The CDR3 runs 15 residues. Looked up from germline, CDR1 is SGHTA and CDR2 is FQGNSA. The CDR3 region has the DNA TGTGCCAGCAGCTATGGGGGGGGGGGGATGGACATTCAGTACTTC. Its translation is CASSYGGGGMDIQYF.

This clonotype occurred a few times. The J gene is TRBJ1-2, the V gene TRBV7-8; the match to TRBD1 covers 8 bases. The germline V gene has CDR1 SGHVS and CDR2 FQNEAQ. V was pared by 5 bases and J by 5 bases, with 10 bases of the junction left unmatched. The CDR3 spans 15 residues. In DNA form, the CDR3 reads TGTGCCAGCAGCCCACTCTCCGGGACAGGTTATGGCTACACCTTC. It translates to CASSPLSGTGYGYTF. The variable domain in full, completed from reference TRBV7-8 and TRBJ1-2, reads GAGVSQSPRYKVAKRGQDVALRCDPISGHVSLFWYQQALGQGPEFLTYFQNEAQLDKSGLPSDRFFAERPEGSVSTLKIQRTQQEDSAVYLCASSPLSGTGYGYTFGSGTRLTVV.

This clonotype was detected a few times. The chain couples TRBV2 to TRBJ1-3; unclear D gene. Trimming removed 4 bases at V and 1 base at J, with 11 bases between. There are 15 residues in the CDR3. Germline lookup yields CDR1 SNHLY and CDR2 FYNNEI. Here the CDR3 DNA reads TGTGCCAGCAGTGCTGACATGGGGTCTGGAAACACCATATATTTT. Translated, it gives CASSADMGSGNTIYF.

V and J are TRBV5-4 and TRBJ2-7; a weak D match, TRBD1 (6 bases). The CDR3 length is 16 residues. The V and J ends lost 1 base and 2 bases respectively, with 16 bases between them. Per germline, CDR1 SGHNT and CDR2 YYREEE (reference sequence). This CDR3 is CASSLYRGTLPYEQYF. For the CDR3, the DNA is TGTGCCAGCAGCTTGTATAGGGGGACCCTCCCCTACGAGCAGTACTTC. The full variable domain, with the rest looked up from reference TRBV5-4 and TRBJ2-7, is ETGVTQSPTHLIKTRGQQVTLRCSSQSGHNTVSWYQQALGQGPQFIFQYYREEENGRGNFPPRFSGLQFPNYSSELNVNALELDDSALYLCASSLYRGTLPYEQYFGPGTRLTVT.

The rearrangement joins TRBV28 to TRBJ1-2; D is ambiguous. V lost 7 bases, J lost 8 bases, and 14 bases lay in between. Germline V gene sequence: CDR1 MDHEN, CDR2 SYDVKM. CDR3 length: 12 amino acids. The CDR3 nucleotides read TGTGCCAGCACCATGTTATCGGGGGGCTACACCTTC. Its protein product is CASTMLSGGYTF.

This clonotype was observed a handful of times. The chain joins TRBV6-5 to TRBJ2-3; TRBD2 is a possible D gene (7 bases). CDR3 length: 13 amino acids. CDR1 is MNHEY and CDR2 is SVGAGI in the germline V gene. V lost 10 bases to trimming and J lost 6 bases, with 17 bases between them. For the CDR3, the DNA is TGTGCCACCCAACGGGGGGCCCGGGATACGCAGTATTTT. It yields the protein CATQRGARDTQYF.

This clonotype has ten or more counts. The genes are TRBV7-9 and TRBJ1-2, with TRBD1 identical over 7 bases. Germline loops: CDR1 SEHNR, CDR2 FQNEAQ (reference sequence). V lost 3 bases, J lost 4 bases, and 2 bases stayed unmatched. The CDR3 is made up of 13 amino acids. The CDR3 bases are TGTGCCAGCAGCTTCGGACAGGCCTATGGCTACACCTTC. The encoded protein is CASSFGQAYGYTF.

Note on this clonotype: One end of the junction is discordant with germline, which a read error may explain. This sequence joins TRBV7-2 and TRBJ1-5, with D maybe TRBD1 (6 bases). Germline-derived CDR1 and CDR2 are SGHTA and FQGNSA. The CDR3 is 14 amino acids. The CDR3 spells CASSPWTVNRPQHF. The CDR3 nucleotides read TGTGCCAGCAGCCCTTGGACAGTCAATCGGCCCCAGCATTTT. Filled out from reference TRBV7-2 and TRBJ1-5, the complete variable domain reads GAGVSQSPSNKVTEKGKDVELRCDPISGHTALYWYRQSLGQGLEFLIYFQGNSAPDKSGLPSDRFSAERTGGSVSTLTIQRTQQEDSAVYLCASSPWTVNRPQHFGDGTRLSIL.

The chain recombines TRBV10-3 with TRBJ2-1, with 9 bases that match TRBD2. The CDR3 is 16 residues long. V was clipped by 0 bases and J by 9 bases; unmatched bases: 9. Looked up from germline, CDR1 is ENHRY and CDR2 is SYGVKD. CDR3 nucleotides: TGTGCCATCAGTGAGTCGGTAGCGGGAGTGCGAGGTGAGCAGTTCTTC. It translates to CAISESVAGVRGEQFF.

The chain joins TRBV11-2 to TRBJ1-4, with D possibly matching TRBD1 (6 bases). Germline lookup yields CDR1 SGHAT and CDR2 FQNNGV. V was pared by 5 bases and J by 8 bases, with 15 bases between. This CDR3 contains 14 residues. CDR3 protein: CASSQTRGGEKLFF. Here the CDR3 DNA reads TGTGCCAGCAGCCAGACCAGGGGTGGGGAAAAACTGTTTTTT.